This T cell receptor (beta chain) was captured in a study of blood T cell repertoires in COVID-19. Study context: Samples representing acute and convalescent COVID-19 were sourced from the United States, Italy and Spain. T cells, B-cell-depleted T cells, or PBMCs supplied cDNA or gDNA.

In the source study's methods: Amplifying reference gene primers gave estimates of nucleated cell counts. Some clones are missing from TCRdb's copy, which holds only in-frame ones; the method was immunoSEQ multiplex PCR. V and J calls and clone size are as listed in that table; D and trimming were resolved from the DNA. The sample contains roughly 100,000 clones, 70% to 90% of which appear only once. One Seattle source followed patients from active infection through their disease course. This CDR3 comprises 18 residues. Per the germline V gene, CDR1 is LGHDT and CDR2 is YNNKEL (reference sequence). The ends were cut back, 4 bases at V and 2 bases at J, with 21 bases in the middle.

The TCR originated in a human donor with COVID-19, enrolled during active disease. The donor label of this sample is uncertain. Sequencing was done on a sample of peripheral blood. The gene calls are TRBV3-1 (or the pseudogene TRBV3-2) and TRBJ1-3; D is possibly TRBD1 (5 bases). The CDR3: CASSRMSALRETGNTIYF. CDR3 bases: TGTGCCAGCAGCCGCATGTCCGCACTCAGGGAAACTGGAAACACCATATATTTT.